These 19 T cell receptor beta chains originate from one sample sequenced in a study of blood T cells in healthy people across ages. With a J-beta primer mix and a sample-barcoded 5' primer, a second PCR ran about 7 to 11 cycles. In TCRdb, the 5' RACE reads were re-called with MiXCR into one record per CDR3 protein. The table records 1.5 million to 2 million distinct CDR3 sequences, 40% to 55% of them present only once. Sequenced input: blood. Receptors were obtained from a woman in her thirties or forties in good health.

This clonotype was counted ten times or more. The CDR3 region is CATSRTGGSYNEQFF. In DNA, the CDR3 is TGTGCCACCAGCAGAACAGGGGGGTCCTACAATGAGCAGTTCTTC. This chain uses TRBV15 with TRBJ2-1; TRBD1 agrees at 8 bases. The CDR3 loop spans 15 amino acids. Germline V gene lookup returns CDR1 LNHNV and CDR2 YYDKDF (reference sequence). The V and J ends lost 2 bases and 1 base, in that order; junction bases with no gene match: 1.

This clonotype was counted between two and nine times. V and J are TRBV20-1 and TRBJ2-5; no clear D. Germline V lookup: CDR1 DFQATT, CDR2 SNEGSKA (reference sequence). The V and J ends lost 3 bases and 0 bases respectively, with 5 bases between them. This CDR3 spans 12 amino acids. Here the CDR3 reads CSARQDQETQYF. DNA of the CDR3: TGCAGTGCTAGGCAGGACCAAGAGACCCAGTACTTC.

This clonotype occurred a few times. This rearrangement joins TRBV20-1 to TRBJ1-2, with D possibly matching TRBD1 (5 bases). Trimming stripped 0 bases from V and 0 bases from J, with 17 bases between. The CDR3 length is 17 residues. Germline V lookup: CDR1 DFQATT, CDR2 SNEGSKA (reference sequence). CDR3 coding DNA: TGCAGTGCTAGAGACAGGGACTCAGTGTACGCTAACTATGGCTACACCTTC. It specifies CSARDRDSVYANYGYTF.

The chain joins TRBV7-2 to TRBJ2-3; 9 bases map to TRBD2. CDR1 SGHTA and CDR2 FQGNSA come from the germline V gene. The CDR3 is 14 amino acids. The ends lost 5 bases at V and 6 bases at J; junction bases unmatched: 6. As DNA, the CDR3 is TGTGCCAGCAGCCGCGGGGGGGCGAGGGATACGCAGTATTTT. It codes for CASSRGGARDTQYF.

V usage is TRBV7-9 and J usage is TRBJ2-7; perhaps TRBD2 as D (5 bases). Germline V gene sequence: CDR1 SEHNR, CDR2 FQNEAQ (reference sequence). V was pared by 4 bases and J by 6 bases, with 25 bases between. CDR3 length: 17 amino acids. The CDR3 protein is CASSSIPSRTGFGEQYF. Here the CDR3 DNA reads TGTGCCAGCAGCTCTATCCCCTCGAGGACTGGGTTCGGCGAGCAGTACTTC. Complete variable domain (other parts from reference TRBV7-9 and TRBJ2-7): DTGVSQNPRHKITKRGQNVTFRCDPISEHNRLYWYRQTLGQGPEFLTYFQNEAQLEKSRLLSDRFSAERPKGSFSTLEIQRTEQGDSAMYLCASSSIPSRTGFGEQYFGPGTRLTVT.

In the case of this clonotype: At one boundary the junction diverges from the germline segment, which might be a read error. V and J are TRBV4-3 and TRBJ1-2, with TRBD1 identical over 12 bases. Germline values: CDR1 LGHNA, CDR2 YSLEER. CDR3 length: 15 residues. DNA of the CDR3: TGCGCCGGCAGCCCGACGGGACAGGGGGCATGGGGCTACACCTTC. Amino acid sequence: CAGSPTGQGAWGYTF.

The gene calls are TRBV5-1 and TRBJ2-7; TRBD1 matches 8 bases. This CDR3 is 16 amino acids long. J lost 2 bases, V lost 3 bases, and 10 bases had no gene match. Germline assignment: CDR1 SGHRS and CDR2 YFSETQ. CDR3 nucleotides: TGCGCCAGCAGCTATTTCGGACAGGGTCGAACCTACGAGCAGTACTTC. Translation: CASSYFGQGRTYEQYF.

V and J are TRBV6-6 and TRBJ2-4; D is unclear. Between the trimmed V and J ends, which lost 6 bases and 4 bases, there was a span of 13 bases. The CDR3 has 14 amino acids. Germline-derived CDR1 and CDR2 are MNHNY and SVGAGI (reference sequence). CDR3: CASSKSEVKNIQYF. The CDR3 DNA reads TGTGCCAGCAGCAAATCGGAAGTGAAAAACATTCAGTACTTC.

The chain joins TRBV20-1 to TRBJ2-7; unclear D gene. The CDR3 consists of 12 residues. V was trimmed by 3 bases and J by 2 bases, leaving 8 bases between them. Germline CDR1 is DFQATT and CDR2 is SNEGSKA (reference sequence). The CDR3 sequence is CSARIAPYEQYF. The CDR3 DNA follows: TGCAGTGCTAGGATAGCCCCCTACGAGCAGTACTTC.

The V and J genes are TRBV20-1 and TRBJ1-6; possible D gene TRBD1, 6 bases. The germline V gene encodes CDR1 DFQATT and CDR2 SNEGSKA (reference sequence). The germline V and J ends were trimmed by 2 bases and 4 bases, with 12 bases remaining between them. The CDR3 runs to 15 residues. The CDR3 region has the DNA TGCAGTGCTAGACTGGACAGCGGATATAATTCACCCCTCCACTTT. Amino acids: CSARLDSGYNSPLHF.

V and J are TRBV5-6 and TRBJ2-2; D is undetermined. This CDR3 has 16 residues. CDR1 is SGHDT and CDR2 is YYEEEE in the germline V gene. With 1 base removed from V and 0 bases from J, the gap between germline ends came to 10 bases. CDR3 nucleotides: TGTGCCAGCAGCTTGTTCGTAACCGCGAACACCGGGGAGCTGTTTTTT. Translated, it gives CASSLFVTANTGELFF.

This clonotype was seen only a few times. The rearrangement uses TRBV7-8 and TRBJ2-1; 9 bases are a match to TRBD1. CDR3 length equals 14 residues. V gave up 5 bases and J gave up 7 bases; unmatched junction bases: 6. The V gene's germline CDR1 is SGHVS and CDR2 FQNEAQ. The CDR3 sequence is CASSTGQGWNEQFF. The CDR3 coding sequence is TGTGCCAGCAGCACGGGACAGGGTTGGAATGAGCAGTTCTTC.

This clonotype was seen a few times. The chain combines TRBV28 with TRBJ2-1, with 9 bases lining up with TRBD1. The J segment lost 3 bases and the V segment lost 6 bases, leaving 6 bases of the junction unmatched. The CDR3 length is 15 residues. Germline CDR1 is MDHEN and CDR2 is SYDVKM. DNA for the CDR3: TGTGCCAGCAGACCCGGGACAGGGATCTACAATGAGCAGTTCTTC. Translating it yields CASRPGTGIYNEQFF.

Many counts were recorded for this clonotype. A single base separates this from a much larger clone, so it may be a read error. The chain carries TRBV6-5 and TRBJ2-7; unclear D gene. The V end was cut by 6 bases, the J end by 7 bases, with 19 bases between. The CDR3 is 14 residues long. In germline, CDR1 is MNHEY, CDR2 SVGAGI. CDR3 sequence reads: CASRERQSYNEQYF. The CDR3 DNA reads as TGTGCCAGCAGAGAGCGACAAAGCTACAATGAGCAGTACTTC.

This clonotype was counted only a few times. This chain links TRBV6-1 with TRBJ1-6; the D gene is possibly TRBD1 (5 bases). CDR1 and CDR2 (germline): MNHNS, SASEGT. The CDR3 consists of 12 residues. Trimming removed 6 bases at V and 7 bases at J, with 7 bases between. DNA for the CDR3: TGTGCCAGCAGCTGGACAAATTCACCCCTCCACTTT. Translating gives CASSWTNSPLHF.

The chain has TRBV6-1 and TRBJ1-6, with 7 bases matching TRBD1. Looked up from germline, CDR1 is MNHNS and CDR2 is SASEGT. V was pared by 5 bases and J by 3 bases, with 4 bases of the junction left unmatched. The CDR3 extends over 15 amino acids. CDR3 residues: CASSKDRDYNSPLHF. CDR3 coding DNA: TGTGCCAGCAGTAAAGACAGGGACTATAATTCACCCCTCCACTTT.

The chain couples TRBV5-1 to TRBJ2-3, with D uncertain. Per the germline V gene, CDR1 is SGHRS and CDR2 is YFSETQ. The CDR3 spans 15 residues. V was shortened by 0 bases and J by 3 bases, with 11 bases between the two germline ends. The CDR3 DNA follows: TGCGCCAGCAGCTTGGACAGCCGACTTACAGATACGCAGTATTTT. Its translation: CASSLDSRLTDTQYF. The variable domain in full, with the rest retrieved from reference TRBV5-1 and TRBJ2-3, is KAGVTQTPRYLIKTRGQQVTLSCSPISGHRSVSWYQQTPGQGLQFLFEYFSETQRNKGNFPGRFSGRQFSNSRSEMNVSTLELGDSALYLCASSLDSRLTDTQYFGPGTRLTVL.

This clonotype was counted between two and nine times. The chain has TRBV29-1 and TRBJ2-3; 8 bases map to TRBD1. Germline V gene data show CDR1 as SQVTM and CDR2 as ANQGSEA. V gave up 6 bases and J gave up 5 bases; unmatched junction bases: 16. The CDR3 totals 16 residues. CDR3 residues: CSVSTPQGVVEDTQYF. The CDR3 bases are TGCAGCGTCTCCACCCCACAGGGGGTGGTTGAAGATACGCAGTATTTT.

This clonotype appeared a few times. The genes are TRBV4-2 and TRBJ2-5; D is tentatively TRBD1 or TRBD2 (6 bases each). V was trimmed by 0 bases and J by 1 base, leaving 9 bases between them. Germline CDR1 and CDR2: LGHNA and YNFKEQ. This CDR3 spans 15 amino acids. The CDR3 protein is CASSQEGGRQETQYF. For the CDR3, the DNA is TGTGCCAGCAGCCAAGAGGGGGGCCGCCAAGAGACCCAGTACTTC.